This entry lists 20 T cell receptor beta chains sequenced from one sample in a study of technical replicates of blood from a few donors. The protocol was immunoSEQ multiplex PCR, while the TCRdb copy is restricted to in-frame clones and leaves out a portion. The data contain approximately 85,000 clones, 92% of them singletons. The sequenced material came from T cells isolated from PBMCs. Receptor source: a human donor in good health.

The chain joins TRBV19 to TRBJ2-3; 8 bases agree with TRBD2. Trimming at V came to 3 bases and at J to 5 bases, leaving 1 base not matched to a gene. Germline CDR1 LNHDA, CDR2 SQIVND (reference sequence). This CDR3 has 13 amino acids. DNA of the CDR3: TGTGCCAGTAGTATTAGCGGGGTAGATACGCAGTATTTT. Translated: CASSISGVDTQYF.

The V and J genes are TRBV29-1 and TRBJ1-1; D might be TRBD1 (5 bases). Germline V gives CDR1 SQVTM, CDR2 ANQGSEA. The CDR3 totals 13 residues. Trimming left V 3 bases short and J 2 bases short, with 10 bases between. The CDR3 is CSVETQENTEAFF. DNA for the CDR3: TGCAGCGTTGAGACACAGGAAAACACTGAAGCTTTCTTT.

This sequence joins TRBV15 and TRBJ1-1; TRBD1 matches at 7 bases. The length of the CDR3 is 17 residues. Germline V gives CDR1 LNHNV, CDR2 YYDKDF (reference sequence). V gave up 5 bases and J gave up 3 bases; unmatched junction bases: 15. CDR3 in amino acids: CATSPLLPGTVHTEAFF. For the CDR3, the DNA is TGTGCCACCAGCCCTTTGCTTCCCGGGACAGTACACACTGAAGCTTTCTTT.

The rearrangement links TRBV6-6 to TRBJ1-2; TRBD1 agrees at 10 bases. The ends lost 7 bases at V and 6 bases at J; junction bases unmatched: 8. Germline CDR1 reads MNHNY; CDR2 reads SVGAGI (reference sequence). This CDR3 spans 14 amino acids. This chain's CDR3 is CASIDRGRENGYTF. As DNA, the CDR3 is TGTGCCAGCATTGACAGGGGGCGCGAGAATGGCTACACCTTC.

V is TRBV7-6 and J is TRBJ2-2; D remains ambiguous. CDR1 and CDR2 (germline): SGHVS, FNYEAQ. V was clipped by 0 bases and J by 1 base, with 3 bases between them. The CDR3 has 14 amino acids. CDR3 sequence: CASSLARNTGELFF. CDR3 nucleotide sequence: TGTGCCAGCAGCTTAGCGAGGAACACCGGGGAGCTGTTTTTT.

The rearrangement links TRBV5-4 to TRBJ2-3, with a possible D match to TRBD2 (5 bases). CDR1 SGHNT and CDR2 YYREEE come from the germline V gene (reference sequence). The CDR3 covers 15 residues. With 4 bases removed from V and 1 base from J, the gap between germline ends came to 13 bases. The CDR3 is CASSLRTVGTDTQYF. DNA for the CDR3: TGTGCCAGCAGCCTTCGGACTGTAGGCACAGATACGCAGTATTTT.

V usage is TRBV7-2 and J usage is TRBJ2-2, with 7 bases identical to TRBD2. Germline V lookup: CDR1 SGHTA, CDR2 FQGNSA. The CDR3 is 14 residues long. With 2 bases clipped from V and 8 bases from J, the junction kept 5 bases outside the gene matches. As DNA, the CDR3 is TGTGCCAGCAGCTTATGGACTAGAGGTGGGGAGCTGTTTTTT. This gives the protein CASSLWTRGGELFF.

This chain joins TRBV29-1 and TRBJ2-1; 10 bases align to TRBD2. The ends lost 0 bases at V and 4 bases at J; junction bases unmatched: 3. The CDR3 covers 15 residues. Germline V gene lookup returns CDR1 SQVTM and CDR2 ANQGSEA. The CDR3 here is CSVEDPAGGYNEQFF. CDR3 nucleotides: TGCAGCGTTGAAGATCCAGCGGGAGGGTACAATGAGCAGTTCTTC.

This chain joins TRBV9 and TRBJ1-3; 9 nucleotides agree with TRBD1. Germline trimming cut 2 bases from V and 2 bases from J; bases unmatched to any gene: 5. The CDR3 is 16 residues long. CDR1 SGDLS and CDR2 YYNGEE come from the germline V gene. The CDR3 DNA is TGTGCCAGCAGCGTTTACTGGACAGGGGCTGGAAACACCATATATTTT. It codes for CASSVYWTGAGNTIYF.

The table lists this clone with a count of one. The gene calls are TRBV5-1 and TRBJ2-1; a possible D gene is TRBD1 (6 bases). V was pared by 4 bases and J by 7 bases, with 12 bases between. Germline values: CDR1 SGHRS, CDR2 YFSETQ. The CDR3 is 13 amino acids. The CDR3 reads CASSPGTKNEQFF. CDR3 in DNA: TGCGCCAGCAGCCCCGGGACAAAGAATGAGCAGTTCTTC. Combining the CDR3 with reference TRBV5-1 and TRBJ2-1 gives the whole variable domain KAGVTQTPRYLIKTRGQQVTLSCSPISGHRSVSWYQQTPGQGLQFLFEYFSETQRNKGNFPGRFSGRQFSNSRSEMNVSTLELGDSALYLCASSPGTKNEQFFGPGTRLTVL.

This clone was picked up one time. The J gene is TRBJ2-7, the V gene TRBV4-1, with TRBD1 matching over 8 bases. Germline V CDR1 and CDR2: MGHRA, YSYEKL. V was pared by 0 bases and J by 1 base, with 2 bases of the junction left unmatched. This CDR3 is 15 amino acids long. CDR3 coding DNA: TGCGCCAGCAGCCAAGAACAGGGGGGATCCTACGAGCAGTACTTC. Protein: CASSQEQGGSYEQYF.

This rearrangement joins TRBV2 to TRBJ1-2, with TRBD1 as a possible D gene (6 bases). This CDR3 region has 13 residues. Germline V lookup: CDR1 SNHLY, CDR2 FYNNEI. Trimming shortened V by 6 bases and J by 2 bases, and 10 bases separated the two germline ends. CDR3 nucleotides: TGTGCCAGCAGGCCCACAGGGAACTATGGCTACACCTTC. This sequence encodes CASRPTGNYGYTF. The full variable domain, in which reference TRBV2 and TRBJ1-2 provide the parts outside the CDR3, is EPEVTQTPSHQVTQMGQEVILRCVPISNHLYFYWYRQILGQKVEFLVSFYNNEISEKSEIFDDQFSVERPDGSNFTLKIRSTKLEDSAMYFCASRPTGNYGYTFGSGTRLTVV.

This chain joins TRBV28 and TRBJ2-3, with 9 nucleotides matching TRBD1. This CDR3 spans 15 amino acids. The germline gives CDR1 MDHEN, CDR2 SYDVKM. Trimming removed 9 bases from V and 0 bases from J; junction bases left unmatched: 7. The DNA of the CDR3 is TGTGCCAGTTTAACCGGGACAGGGAGCACAGATACGCAGTATTTT. It is translated as CASLTGTGSTDTQYF.

The table lists this clone with a count of one. CDR3 in amino acids: CASKDTTYEQYF. The CDR3 nucleotides are TGTGCCAGCAAGGACACTACCTACGAGCAGTACTTC. V gene TRBV6-4 combines with J gene TRBJ2-7; possibly TRBD1 for D (5 bases). CDR3 length: 12 residues. In germline, CDR1 is MRHNA, CDR2 SNTAGT. Between the trimmed V and J ends, which lost 7 bases and 2 bases, there was a span of 9 bases.

The CDR3 nucleotides are TGTGCCAGTATCGGGGCAGATACGCAGTATTTT. Its protein product is CASIGADTQYF. This chain connects TRBV19 to TRBJ2-3; tentatively, D is TRBD2 (5 bases). V lost 7 bases to trimming and J lost 4 bases, with 6 bases between them. The CDR3 totals 11 residues. Germline V lookup: CDR1 LNHDA, CDR2 SQIVND (reference sequence).

This chain links TRBV4-1 with TRBJ2-7, with D possibly TRBD2 on 5 matching bases. This CDR3 region has 15 residues. Germline V gene sequence: CDR1 MGHRA, CDR2 YSYEKL. Deletions cut 1 base from V and 0 bases from J, with 10 bases between. The CDR3 is CASSQASNPSYEQYF. DNA of the CDR3: TGCGCCAGCAGCCAAGCTAGCAACCCCTCCTACGAGCAGTACTTC.

J is TRBJ2-3 and V is TRBV5-4; D possibly corresponds to TRBD1 (6 bases). Looked up from germline, CDR1 is SGHNT and CDR2 is YYREEE (reference sequence). CDR3 size: 13 residues. The V gene lost 0 bases and the J gene lost 9 bases, with 11 bases spanning the gap. CDR3 in amino acids: CASSLDPGQTQYF. Written as DNA, the CDR3 is TGTGCCAGCAGCTTGGATCCTGGACAGACGCAGTATTTT.

The chain is built from TRBV7-2 and TRBJ1-2; D perhaps matches TRBD1 (5 bases). The V end lost 0 bases, the J end lost 5 bases, and 19 bases lay between the germline ends. The CDR3 contains 17 residues. Germline CDR1 is SGHTA and CDR2 is FQGNSA. In DNA, the CDR3 is TGTGCCAGCAGCTTAGCAGTATCTGACAGCTCCCTGTATGGCTACACCTTC. This translates into CASSLAVSDSSLYGYTF.

The V call is TRBV7-9, the J call TRBJ1-1; TRBD1 matches 10 bases. Trimming cost V 1 base and J 2 bases; bases outside gene matches: 7. The CDR3 has 17 residues. The germline V gene has CDR1 SEHNR and CDR2 FQNEAQ (reference sequence). In nucleotides, the CDR3 is TGTGCCAGCAGCTTAGACCCGGGACAGGGGTTTAACACTGAAGCTTTCTTT. This sequence encodes CASSLDPGQGFNTEAFF.

The rearrangement joins TRBV7-9 to TRBJ2-1; unclear D gene. CDR3 length: 15 amino acids. From germline, CDR1 is SEHNR and CDR2 FQNEAQ (reference sequence). V dropped 3 bases and J dropped 2 bases, with 11 bases sitting between them. The CDR3 loop is CASSFEKLAYNEQFF. DNA for the CDR3: TGTGCCAGCAGCTTCGAGAAGTTGGCCTACAATGAGCAGTTCTTC. Variable domain in full (rest from reference TRBV7-9 and TRBJ2-1): DTGVSQNPRHKITKRGQNVTFRCDPISEHNRLYWYRQTLGQGPEFLTYFQNEAQLEKSRLLSDRFSAERPKGSFSTLEIQRTEQGDSAMYLCASSFEKLAYNEQFFGPGTRLTVL.